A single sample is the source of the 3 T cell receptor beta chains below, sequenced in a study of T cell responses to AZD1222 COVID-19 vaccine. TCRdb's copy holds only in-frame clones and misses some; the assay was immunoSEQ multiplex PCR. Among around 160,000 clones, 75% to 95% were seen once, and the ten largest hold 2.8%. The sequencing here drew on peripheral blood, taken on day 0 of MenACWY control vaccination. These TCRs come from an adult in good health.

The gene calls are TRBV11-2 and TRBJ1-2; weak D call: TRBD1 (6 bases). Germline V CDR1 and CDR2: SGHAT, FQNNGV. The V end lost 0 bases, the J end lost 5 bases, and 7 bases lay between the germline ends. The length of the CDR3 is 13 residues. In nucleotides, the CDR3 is TGTGCCAGCAGCTTAGAAGGGGGATATGGCTACACCTTC. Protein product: CASSLEGGYGYTF.

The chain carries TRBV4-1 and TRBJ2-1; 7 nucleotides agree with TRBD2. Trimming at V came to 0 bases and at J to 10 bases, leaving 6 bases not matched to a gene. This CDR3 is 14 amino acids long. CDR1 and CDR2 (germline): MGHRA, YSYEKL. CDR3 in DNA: TGCGCCAGCAGCCAAGATTCGAGCGGGGTCGAGCAGTTCTTC. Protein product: CASSQDSSGVEQFF.

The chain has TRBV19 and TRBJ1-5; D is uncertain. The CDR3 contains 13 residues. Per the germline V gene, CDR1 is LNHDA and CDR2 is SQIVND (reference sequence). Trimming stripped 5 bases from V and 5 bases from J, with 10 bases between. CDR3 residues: CASSSSLDQPQHF. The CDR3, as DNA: TGTGCCAGTAGTTCCAGCCTGGATCAGCCCCAGCATTTT. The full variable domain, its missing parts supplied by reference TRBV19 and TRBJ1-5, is DGGITQSPKYLFRKEGQNVTLSCEQNLNHDAMYWYRQDPGQGLRLIYYSQIVNDFQKGDIAEGYSVSREKKESFPLTVTSAQKNPTAFYLCASSSSLDQPQHFGDGTRLSIL.